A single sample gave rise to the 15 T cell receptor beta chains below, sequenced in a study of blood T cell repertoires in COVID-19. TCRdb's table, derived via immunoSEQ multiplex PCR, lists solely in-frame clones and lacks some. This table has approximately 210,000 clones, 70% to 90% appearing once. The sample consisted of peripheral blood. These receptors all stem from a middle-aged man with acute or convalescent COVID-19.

CDR3 amino acids: CASSQQGQVQETQYF. As DNA, the CDR3 is TGCGCCAGCAGTCAACAGGGACAGGTCCAAGAGACCCAGTACTTC. The V and J genes are TRBV5-1 and TRBJ2-5; TRBD1 aligns across 8 bases. J lost 1 base, V lost 5 bases, and 7 bases had no gene match. Germline V CDR1 and CDR2: SGHRS, YFSETQ. The CDR3 extends over 15 amino acids.

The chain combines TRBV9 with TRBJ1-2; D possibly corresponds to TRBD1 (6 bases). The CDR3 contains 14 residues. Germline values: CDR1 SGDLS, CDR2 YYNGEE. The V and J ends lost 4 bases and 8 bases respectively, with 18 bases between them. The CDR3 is CASSLPVGAGGYTF. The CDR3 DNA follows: TGTGCCAGCAGCCTACCCGTGGGGGCAGGAGGCTACACCTTC.

CDR3 nucleotides: TGCGCCAGCAGCCCTTCCACCCGGGGCTACGAGCAGTACTTC. Protein product: CASSPSTRGYEQYF. The chain joins TRBV4-1 to TRBJ2-7, with D possibly being TRBD2 (5 bases). Germline CDR1 and CDR2: MGHRA and YSYEKL. Trimming removed 4 bases from V and 3 bases from J, with 13 bases in between. The CDR3 covers 14 residues.

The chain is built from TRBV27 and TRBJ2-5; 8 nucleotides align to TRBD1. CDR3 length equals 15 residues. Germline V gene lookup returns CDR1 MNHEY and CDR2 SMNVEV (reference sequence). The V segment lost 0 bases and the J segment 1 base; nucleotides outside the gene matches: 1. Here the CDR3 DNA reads TGTGCCAGCAGTTTATCCAGGGGGCCCCAAGAGACCCAGTACTTC. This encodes CASSLSRGPQETQYF.

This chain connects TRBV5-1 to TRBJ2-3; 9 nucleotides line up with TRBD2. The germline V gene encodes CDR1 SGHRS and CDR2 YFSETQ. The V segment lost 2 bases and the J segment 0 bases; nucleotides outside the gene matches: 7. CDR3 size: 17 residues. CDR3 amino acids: CASSLAGGYGSTDTQYF. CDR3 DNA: TGCGCCAGCAGCTTAGCGGGAGGATACGGTAGCACAGATACGCAGTATTTT.

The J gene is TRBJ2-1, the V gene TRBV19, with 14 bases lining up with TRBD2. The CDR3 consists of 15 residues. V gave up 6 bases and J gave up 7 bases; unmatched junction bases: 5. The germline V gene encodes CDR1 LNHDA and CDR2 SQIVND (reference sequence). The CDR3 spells CASRLTSGGANEQFF. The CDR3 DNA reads TGTGCCAGTAGGCTGACTAGCGGGGGGGCAAATGAGCAGTTCTTC.

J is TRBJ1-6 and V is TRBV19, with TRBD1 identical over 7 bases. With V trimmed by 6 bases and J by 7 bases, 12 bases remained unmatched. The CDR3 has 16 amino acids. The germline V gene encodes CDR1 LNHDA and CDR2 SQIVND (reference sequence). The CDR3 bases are TGTGCCAGTAGAGTTCCGAGGACAGGCGGCAATTCACCCCTCCACTTT. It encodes CASRVPRTGGNSPLHF.

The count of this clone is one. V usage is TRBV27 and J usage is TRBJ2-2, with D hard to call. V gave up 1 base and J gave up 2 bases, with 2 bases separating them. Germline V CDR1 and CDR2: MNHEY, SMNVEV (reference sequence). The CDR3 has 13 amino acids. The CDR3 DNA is TGTGCCAGCAGTTTATTAAACACCGGGGAGCTGTTTTTT. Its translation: CASSLLNTGELFF.

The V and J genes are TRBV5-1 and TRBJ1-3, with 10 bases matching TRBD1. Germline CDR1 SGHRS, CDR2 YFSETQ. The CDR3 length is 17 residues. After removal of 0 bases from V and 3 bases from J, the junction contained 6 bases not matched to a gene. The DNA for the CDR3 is TGCGCCAGCAGCTTGGATGGGACAGGGGATGGTGGAAACACCATATATTTT. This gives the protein CASSLDGTGDGGNTIYF.

The CDR3 DNA is TGTGCCAGCAGTTACTTCGACAGGGGTGGAGATACGCAGTATTTT. Translation gives CASSYFDRGGDTQYF. This chain uses TRBV6-5 with TRBJ2-3; 8 bases match TRBD1. Germline-derived CDR1 and CDR2 are MNHEY and SVGAGI. This CDR3 comprises 15 residues. Unmatched junction bases numbered 5, after V lost 1 base and J lost 5 bases.

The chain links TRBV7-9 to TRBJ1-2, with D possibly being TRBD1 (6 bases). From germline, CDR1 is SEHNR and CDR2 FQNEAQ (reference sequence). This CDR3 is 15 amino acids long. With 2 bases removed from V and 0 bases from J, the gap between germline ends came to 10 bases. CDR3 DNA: TGTGCCAGCAGCTTAAGGGGGTTAGCTAACTATGGCTACACCTTC. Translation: CASSLRGLANYGYTF.

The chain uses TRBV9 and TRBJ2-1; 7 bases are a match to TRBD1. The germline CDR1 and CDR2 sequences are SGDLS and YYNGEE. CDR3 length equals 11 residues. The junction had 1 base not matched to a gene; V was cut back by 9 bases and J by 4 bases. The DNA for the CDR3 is TGTGCCACAGGGGGATACAATGAGCAGTTCTTC. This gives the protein CATGGYNEQFF.

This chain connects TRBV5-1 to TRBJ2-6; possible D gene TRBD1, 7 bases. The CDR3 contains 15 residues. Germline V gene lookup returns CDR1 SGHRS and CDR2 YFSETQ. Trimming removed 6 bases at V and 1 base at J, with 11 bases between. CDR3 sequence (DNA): TGCGCCAGCACCAGGGGGGAATCTGGGGCCAACGTCCTGACTTTC. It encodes CASTRGESGANVLTF.

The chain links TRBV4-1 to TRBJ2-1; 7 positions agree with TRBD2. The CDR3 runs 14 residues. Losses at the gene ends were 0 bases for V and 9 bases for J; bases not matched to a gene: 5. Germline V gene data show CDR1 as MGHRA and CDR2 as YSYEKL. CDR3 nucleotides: TGCGCCAGCAGCCAAGATGCAAAGCGGGGTGAGCAGTTCTTC. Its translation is CASSQDAKRGEQFF.

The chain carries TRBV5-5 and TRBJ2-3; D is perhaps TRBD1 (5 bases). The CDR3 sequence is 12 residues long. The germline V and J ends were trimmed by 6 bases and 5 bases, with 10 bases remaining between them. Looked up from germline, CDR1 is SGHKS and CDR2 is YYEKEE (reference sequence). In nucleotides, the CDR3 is TGTGCCAGCAAGGGGTCCGGAGATACGCAGTATTTT. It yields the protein CASKGSGDTQYF.